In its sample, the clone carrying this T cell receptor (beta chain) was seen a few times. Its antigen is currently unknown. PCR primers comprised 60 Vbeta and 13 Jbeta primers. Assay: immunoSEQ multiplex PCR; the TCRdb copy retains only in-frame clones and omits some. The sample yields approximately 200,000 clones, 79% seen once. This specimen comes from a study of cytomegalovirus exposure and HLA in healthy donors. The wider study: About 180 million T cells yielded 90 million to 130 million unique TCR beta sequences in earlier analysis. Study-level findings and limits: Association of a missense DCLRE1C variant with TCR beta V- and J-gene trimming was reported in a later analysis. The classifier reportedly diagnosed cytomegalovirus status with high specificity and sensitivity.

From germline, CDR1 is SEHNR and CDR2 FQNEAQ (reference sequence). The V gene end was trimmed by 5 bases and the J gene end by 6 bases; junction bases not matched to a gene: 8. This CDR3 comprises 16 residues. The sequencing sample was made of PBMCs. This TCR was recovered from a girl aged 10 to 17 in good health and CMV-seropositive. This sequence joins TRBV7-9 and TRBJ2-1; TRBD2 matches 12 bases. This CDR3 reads CASSQRGGLAGNEQFF. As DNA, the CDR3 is TGTGCCAGCAGCCAAAGAGGGGGACTAGCGGGCAATGAGCAGTTCTTC.